This TCR beta chain was documented in a study of T cell responses to AZD1222 COVID-19 vaccine. TCRdb keeps only in-frame clones here, not all; method: immunoSEQ multiplex PCR. The table includes roughly 160,000 clones, about 91% detected once. Concerning this clone: What it recognizes is unknown.

General study findings and limits: Sampling captured repertoires only after the peak T cell response. Just five or six AZD1222 recipients were seropositive at baseline. Of spike-specific TCRs, nearly half reportedly target regions left unmutated in variants. The donors showed a predominance of white British ancestry and of females, with possible underestimation of clonal diversity.

The V gene end was trimmed by 0 bases and the J gene end by 1 base; junction bases not matched to a gene: 7. This CDR3 spans 18 amino acids. Germline lookup yields CDR1 SGHTA and CDR2 FQGNSA. Sequences were derived from peripheral blood, sampled on day 0 of AZD1222 vaccination. The sequence derives from an adult in good health. The chain links TRBV7-2 to TRBJ2-2; 8 bases fit TRBD2. CDR3 sequence reads: CASSLAWIAGLNTGELFF. The CDR3 DNA follows: TGTGCCAGCAGCTTAGCGTGGATAGCGGGGCTGAACACCGGGGAGCTGTTTTTT.